One and the same sample provided the 20 T cell receptor beta chains below, sequenced in a study of blood T cell repertoires in COVID-19. Assay used: immunoSEQ multiplex PCR; TCRdb lists only in-frame clones, some missing. The sample includes tens of thousands of clones, under 85% of them seen just once. What was sequenced was peripheral blood. The receptor set was obtained from a human donor in a cohort sampled during active COVID-19.

The rearrangement uses TRBV5-3 and TRBJ1-1, with a possible D match to TRBD1 (5 bases). TRBV5-3 is placed among ORFs of uncertain function. This CDR3 contains 14 residues. Trimming shortened V by 4 bases and J by 5 bases, and 15 bases separated the two germline ends. CDR3 sequence: CARSPPGGRTEAFF. Here the CDR3 DNA reads TGTGCCAGAAGCCCCCCGGGGGGAAGAACTGAAGCTTTCTTT.

CDR3 residues: CASSKQGTTDTQYF. The CDR3 nucleotides are TGTGCCAGCAGTAAACAGGGGACCACAGATACGCAGTATTTT. The chain joins TRBV2 to TRBJ2-3, with TRBD1 identical over 7 bases. Germline V gene data show CDR1 as SNHLY and CDR2 as FYNNEI. Germline trimming cut 5 bases from V and 2 bases from J; bases unmatched to any gene: 4. The CDR3 totals 14 residues.

To note about this clone: Relative to the germline gene, one junction end is altered; a read error may explain this. J is TRBJ1-1 and V is TRBV7-3; 7 bases map to TRBD1. CDR1 is SGHTA, CDR2 FQGTGA, per germline. CDR3 length: 13 residues. CDR3 amino acids: CASSLTGQARTVF. CDR3 nucleotides: TGTGCCAGCAGCTTAACCGGACAGGCCAGAACGGTCTTT.

The V gene is TRBV7-9, the J gene TRBJ1-2, with TRBD1 identical over 7 bases. Trimming took 4 bases from V and 8 from J; bases not matched to a gene: 7. Germline V gene lookup returns CDR1 SEHNR and CDR2 FQNEAQ (reference sequence). The CDR3 has 13 amino acids. The CDR3 region is CASSSGQPRGYTF. The CDR3, as DNA: TGTGCCAGCAGCTCGGGACAGCCTCGGGGCTACACCTTC.

This rearrangement joins TRBV10-3 to TRBJ2-2, with D possibly matching TRBD2 (6 bases). Germline V gene sequence: CDR1 ENHRY, CDR2 SYGVKD. The CDR3 totals 12 residues. V was shortened by 10 bases and J by 6 bases, with 12 bases between the two germline ends. CDR3 sequence (DNA): TGTGCCACCGGGACTGGGGCCGGGGAGCTGTTTTTT. Amino acids: CATGTGAGELFF.

The chain carries TRBV28 and TRBJ2-2; tentatively, D is TRBD2 (6 bases). The germline V gene encodes CDR1 MDHEN and CDR2 SYDVKM. The CDR3 totals 14 residues. V lost 7 bases and J lost 6, with 15 bases in between. The CDR3 protein is CASIRGSSAGELFF. The CDR3 bases are TGTGCCAGCATCCGGGGGTCGTCAGCCGGGGAGCTGTTTTTT.

The V and J genes are TRBV7-3 and TRBJ1-1; a weak D match, TRBD1 (6 bases). Between the trimmed V and J ends, which lost 2 bases and 4 bases, there was a span of 11 bases. This CDR3 is 14 amino acids long. Germline-derived CDR1 and CDR2 are SGHTA and FQGTGA. CDR3: CASSLGGAGTEAFF. DNA of the CDR3: TGTGCCAGCAGCTTAGGGGGGGCCGGCACTGAAGCTTTCTTT.

The chain uses TRBV19 and TRBJ2-5; TRBD1 is a possible D gene (6 bases). Germline CDR1 LNHDA, CDR2 SQIVND (reference sequence). V was cut by 5 bases and J by 5 bases, with 12 bases left in between. The CDR3 runs 13 residues. CDR3 bases: TGTGCCAGTAGTCCAGGGGAGTGGGAGACCCAGTACTTC. Translated: CASSPGEWETQYF. Together with reference TRBV19 and TRBJ2-5, the CDR3 gives the full variable domain: DGGITQSPKYLFRKEGQNVTLSCEQNLNHDAMYWYRQDPGQGLRLIYYSQIVNDFQKGDIAEGYSVSREKKESFPLTVTSAQKNPTAFYLCASSPGEWETQYFGPGTRLLVL.

The chain links TRBV14 to TRBJ2-5; maybe TRBD1 (5 bases). Trimming pared 6 bases from V and 5 bases from J, leaving 13 bases between. The CDR3 length is 13 residues. CDR1 is SGHDN, CDR2 FVKESK, per germline. This CDR3 reads CASSRPSGETQYF. The DNA of the CDR3 is TGTGCCAGCAGTCGCCCTTCAGGGGAGACCCAGTACTTC.

This clone was observed a single time. V and J are TRBV19 and TRBJ2-3; 8 nucleotides match TRBD1. The CDR3 loop spans 17 amino acids. Germline V CDR1 and CDR2: LNHDA, SQIVND (reference sequence). J was trimmed by 0 bases and V by 4 bases; bases with no gene match: 9. CDR3 sequence (DNA): TGTGCCAGTAGTACACCCCCTTCAGGGGGCAGCACAGATACGCAGTATTTT. This sequence encodes CASSTPPSGGSTDTQYF.

The chain joins TRBV29-1 to TRBJ2-7; D not certain. The germline V gene encodes CDR1 SQVTM and CDR2 ANQGSEA. Trimming pared 4 bases from V and 3 bases from J, leaving 7 bases between. The CDR3 is 11 residues long. CDR3 bases: TGCAGCGTTGTTAGAAACTACGAGCAGTACTTC. It is translated as CSVVRNYEQYF.

This CDR3 is CASSPDREKLFF. CDR3 DNA: TGTGCCAGCAGCCCCGACAGGGAAAAACTGTTTTTT. The genes are TRBV3-1 (or the pseudogene TRBV3-2) and TRBJ1-4; the D gene is possibly TRBD1 (6 bases). Germline lookup yields CDR1 LGHDT and CDR2 YNNKEL (reference sequence). The ends were cut back, 4 bases at V and 8 bases at J, with 8 bases in the middle. The CDR3 covers 12 residues.

This chain uses TRBV28 with TRBJ1-3; possibly TRBD1 for D (6 bases). The germline V and J ends were trimmed by 3 bases and 5 bases, with 14 bases remaining between them. Germline V gene data show CDR1 as MDHEN and CDR2 as SYDVKM. The CDR3 covers 15 residues. In nucleotides, the CDR3 is TGTGCCAGCAGTTTTGTGGGGGCGGGCCGAAACACCATATATTTT. Amino acid sequence: CASSFVGAGRNTIYF.

The chain uses TRBV18 and TRBJ1-1; maybe TRBD1 (6 bases). V was shortened by 1 base and J by 0 bases, with 9 bases between the two germline ends. The CDR3 is 15 amino acids. Germline loops: CDR1 KGHSH, CDR2 LQKENI. In DNA, the CDR3 is TGTGCCAGCTCACCACAACCAGGGGTGAACACTGAAGCTTTCTTT. Protein sequence: CASSPQPGVNTEAFF.

This chain links TRBV4-2 with TRBJ1-3, with 7 bases identical to TRBD1. Germline V gene sequence: CDR1 LGHNA, CDR2 YNFKEQ. There are 16 residues in the CDR3. V shed 4 bases, J shed 4 bases, and the junction held 10 bases outside the gene matches. The CDR3 spells CASSRSAGTVGNTIYF. In nucleotides, the CDR3 is TGTGCCAGCAGCCGCAGCGCAGGGACAGTCGGAAACACCATATATTTT.

This clone came up a few times. The chain recombines TRBV5-1 with TRBJ1-6, with D maybe TRBD1 (5 bases). V was clipped by 4 bases and J by 6 bases, with 17 bases between them. The CDR3 runs to 16 residues. Germline V gene lookup returns CDR1 SGHRS and CDR2 YFSETQ. CDR3 DNA sequence: TGCGCCAGCAGCCCGACTCAATACGGGGGTAATTCACCCCTCCACTTT. This codes for CASSPTQYGGNSPLHF.

This sequence joins TRBV24-1 and TRBJ2-7, with TRBD1 matching 7 bases. The V gene end was trimmed by 4 bases and the J gene end by 5 bases; junction bases not matched to a gene: 4. The CDR3 sequence is 13 residues long. The germline V gene has CDR1 KGHDR and CDR2 SFDVKD. Here the CDR3 DNA reads TGTGCCACCAGTGAAGGGGGCGGGCACGAGCAGTACTTC. This encodes CATSEGGGHEQYF.

The rearrangement uses TRBV15 and TRBJ2-5; a possible D gene is TRBD2 (5 bases). V was pared by 0 bases and J by 2 bases, with 10 bases between. Germline V CDR1 and CDR2: LNHNV, YYDKDF (reference sequence). The CDR3 runs 15 residues. The CDR3 nucleotides read TGTGCCACCAGCAGAGATGTGGGAGAGCAAGAGACCCAGTACTTC. Translated, it gives CATSRDVGEQETQYF.

The V and J genes are TRBV6-5 and TRBJ2-1; TRBD1 agrees at 8 bases. The trim removed 6 bases at V and 9 bases at J, leaving 13 bases unmatched. The germline gives CDR1 MNHEY, CDR2 SVGAGI. The CDR3 contains 15 residues. The DNA for the CDR3 is TGTGCCAGCAGCCCATCCGGGACAGGAGAAATTGAGCAGTTCTTC. Its translation is CASSPSGTGEIEQFF.

This rearrangement joins TRBV28 to TRBJ2-7; 9 bases agree with TRBD2. The ends lost 3 bases at V and 2 bases at J; junction bases unmatched: 5. The CDR3 totals 15 residues. Germline V lookup: CDR1 MDHEN, CDR2 SYDVKM. For the CDR3, the DNA is TGTGCCAGCAGTTTCAGTACTAGCGGGCCCTACGAGCAGTACTTC. Residues: CASSFSTSGPYEQYF. The full variable domain, in which reference TRBV28 and TRBJ2-7 provide the parts outside the CDR3, is DVKVTQSSRYLVKRTGEKVFLECVQDMDHENMFWYRQDPGLGLRLIYFSYDVKMKEKGDIPEGYSVSREKKERFSLILESASTNQTSMYLCASSFSTSGPYEQYFGPGTRLTVT.